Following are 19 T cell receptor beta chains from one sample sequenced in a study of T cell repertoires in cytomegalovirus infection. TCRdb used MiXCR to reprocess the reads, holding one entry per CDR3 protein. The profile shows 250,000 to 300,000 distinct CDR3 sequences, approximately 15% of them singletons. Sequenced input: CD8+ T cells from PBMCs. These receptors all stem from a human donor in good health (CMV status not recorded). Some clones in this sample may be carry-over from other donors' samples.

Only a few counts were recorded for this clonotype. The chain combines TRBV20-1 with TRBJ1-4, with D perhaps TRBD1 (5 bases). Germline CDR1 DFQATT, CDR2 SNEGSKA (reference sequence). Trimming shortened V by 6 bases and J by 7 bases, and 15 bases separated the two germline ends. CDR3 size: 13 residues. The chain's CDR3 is CSARDRKGEKLFF. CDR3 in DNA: TGCAGTGCCCGGGACCGCAAAGGTGAAAAACTGTTTTTT.

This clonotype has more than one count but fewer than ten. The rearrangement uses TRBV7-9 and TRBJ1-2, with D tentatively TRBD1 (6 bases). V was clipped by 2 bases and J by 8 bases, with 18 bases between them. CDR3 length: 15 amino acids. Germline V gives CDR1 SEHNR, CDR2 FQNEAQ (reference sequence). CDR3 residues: CASSLTLRGADGYTF. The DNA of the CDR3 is TGTGCCAGCAGCTTAACCCTACGGGGGGCGGACGGCTACACCTTC.

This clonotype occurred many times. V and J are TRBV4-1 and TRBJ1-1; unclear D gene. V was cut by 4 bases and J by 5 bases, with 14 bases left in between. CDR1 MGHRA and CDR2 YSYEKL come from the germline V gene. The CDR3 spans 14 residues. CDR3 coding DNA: TGCGCCAGCAGCCCCGGACTGGGCCCGACTGAAGCTTTCTTT. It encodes CASSPGLGPTEAFF.

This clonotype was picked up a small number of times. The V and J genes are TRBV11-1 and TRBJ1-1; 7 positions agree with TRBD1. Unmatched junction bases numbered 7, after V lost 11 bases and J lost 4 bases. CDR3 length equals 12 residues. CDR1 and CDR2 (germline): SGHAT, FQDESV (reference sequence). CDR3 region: CACGSGGTEAFF. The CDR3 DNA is TGTGCCTGCGGATCAGGGGGCACTGAAGCTTTCTTT.

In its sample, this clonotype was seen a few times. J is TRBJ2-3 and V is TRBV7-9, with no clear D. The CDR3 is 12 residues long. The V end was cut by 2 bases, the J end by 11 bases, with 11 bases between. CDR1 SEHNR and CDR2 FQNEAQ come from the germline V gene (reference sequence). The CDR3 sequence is CASSLIQARQYF. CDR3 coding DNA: TGTGCCAGCAGCTTAATTCAGGCCAGGCAGTATTTT.

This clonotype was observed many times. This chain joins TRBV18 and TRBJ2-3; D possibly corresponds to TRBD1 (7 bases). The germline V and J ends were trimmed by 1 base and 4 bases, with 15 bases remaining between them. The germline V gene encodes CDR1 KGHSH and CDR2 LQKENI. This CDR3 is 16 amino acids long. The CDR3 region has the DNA TGTGCCAGCTCACCACAAGTCGCGGGACAGTCAGATACGCAGTATTTT. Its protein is CASSPQVAGQSDTQYF.

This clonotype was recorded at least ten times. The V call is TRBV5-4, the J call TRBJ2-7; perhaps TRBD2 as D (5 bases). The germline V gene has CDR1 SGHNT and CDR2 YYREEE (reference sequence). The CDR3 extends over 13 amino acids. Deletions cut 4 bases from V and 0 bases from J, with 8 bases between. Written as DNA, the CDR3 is TGTGCCAGCAGCCGGGGAGACTCCTACGAGCAGTACTTC. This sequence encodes CASSRGDSYEQYF.

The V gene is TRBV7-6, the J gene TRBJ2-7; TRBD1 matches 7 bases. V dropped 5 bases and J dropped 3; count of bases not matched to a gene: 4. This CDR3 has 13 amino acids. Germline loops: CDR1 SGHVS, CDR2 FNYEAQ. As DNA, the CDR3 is TGTGCCAGCAGCGGGCGACAGGGCTACGAGCAGTACTTC. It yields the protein CASSGRQGYEQYF.

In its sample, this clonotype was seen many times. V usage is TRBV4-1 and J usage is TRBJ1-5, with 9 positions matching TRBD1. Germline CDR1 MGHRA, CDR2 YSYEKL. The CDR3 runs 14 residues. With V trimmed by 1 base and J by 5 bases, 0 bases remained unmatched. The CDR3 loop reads CASSQGTGDQPQHF. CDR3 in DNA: TGCGCCAGCAGCCAAGGGACAGGGGATCAGCCCCAGCATTTT.

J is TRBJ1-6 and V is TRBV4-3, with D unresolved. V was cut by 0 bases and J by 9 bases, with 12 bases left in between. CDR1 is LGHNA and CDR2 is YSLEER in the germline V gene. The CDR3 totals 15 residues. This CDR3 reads CASSQEAGFSSPLHF. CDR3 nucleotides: TGCGCCAGCAGCCAAGAGGCCGGATTTAGTTCACCCCTCCACTTT.

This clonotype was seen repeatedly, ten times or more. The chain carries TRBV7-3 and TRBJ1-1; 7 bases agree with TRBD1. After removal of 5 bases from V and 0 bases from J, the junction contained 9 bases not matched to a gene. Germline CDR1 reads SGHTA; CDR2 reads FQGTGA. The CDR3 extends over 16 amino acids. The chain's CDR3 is CASSRGDRTMNTEAFF. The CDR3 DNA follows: TGTGCCAGCAGCAGGGGGGACAGAACTATGAACACTGAAGCTTTCTTT. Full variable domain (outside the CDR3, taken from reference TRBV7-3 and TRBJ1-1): GAGVSQTPSNKVTEKGKYVELRCDPISGHTALYWYRQSLGQGPEFLIYFQGTGAADDSGLPNDRFFAVRPEGSVSTLKIQRTERGDSAVYLCASSRGDRTMNTEAFFGQGTRLTVV.

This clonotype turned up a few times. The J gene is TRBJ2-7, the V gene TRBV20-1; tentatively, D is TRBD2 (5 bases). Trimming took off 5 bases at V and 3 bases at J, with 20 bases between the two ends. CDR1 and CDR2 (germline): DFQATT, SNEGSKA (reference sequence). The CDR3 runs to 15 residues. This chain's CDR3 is CSAPHARLAVYEQYF. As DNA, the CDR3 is TGCAGTGCTCCCCATGCCCGCCTAGCAGTCTACGAGCAGTACTTC.

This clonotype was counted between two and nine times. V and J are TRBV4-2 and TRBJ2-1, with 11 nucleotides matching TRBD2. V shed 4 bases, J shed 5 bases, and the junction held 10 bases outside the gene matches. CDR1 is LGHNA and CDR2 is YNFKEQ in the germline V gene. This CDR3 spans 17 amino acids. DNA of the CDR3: TGTGCCAGCAGCCTCTCCCGTAGTAGCGGGGGGGACAATGAGCAGTTCTTC. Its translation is CASSLSRSSGGDNEQFF.

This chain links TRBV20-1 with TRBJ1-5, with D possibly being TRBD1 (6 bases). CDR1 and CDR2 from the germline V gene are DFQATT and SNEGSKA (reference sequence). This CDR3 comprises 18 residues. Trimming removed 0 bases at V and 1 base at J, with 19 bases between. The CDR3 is CSARETIWGGGSNQPQHF. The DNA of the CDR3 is TGCAGTGCTAGAGAGACAATCTGGGGGGGGGGCAGCAATCAGCCCCAGCATTTT.

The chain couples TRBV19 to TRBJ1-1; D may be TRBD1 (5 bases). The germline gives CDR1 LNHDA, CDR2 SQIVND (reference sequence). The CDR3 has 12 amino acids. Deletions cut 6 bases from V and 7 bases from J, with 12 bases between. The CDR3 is CASSDGAFEAFF. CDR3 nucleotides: TGTGCCAGTAGCGACGGGGCCTTTGAAGCTTTCTTT.

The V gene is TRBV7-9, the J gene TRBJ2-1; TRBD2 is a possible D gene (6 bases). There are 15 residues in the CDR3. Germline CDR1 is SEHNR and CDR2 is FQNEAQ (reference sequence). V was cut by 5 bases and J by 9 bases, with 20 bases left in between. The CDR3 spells CASSARDSPRGEQFF. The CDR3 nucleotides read TGTGCCAGCAGCGCCCGGGACTCCCCAAGAGGTGAGCAGTTCTTC.

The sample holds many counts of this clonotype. CDR3 DNA sequence: TGTGCCAGCAGCTTTTCGCGGGGATCCTCCTACGAGCAGTACTTC. It is translated as CASSFSRGSSYEQYF. This chain connects TRBV7-9 to TRBJ2-7, with TRBD2 as a possible D gene (6 bases). The CDR3 runs to 15 residues. V shed 3 bases and J shed 0 bases, with 12 bases lying between them. Looked up from germline, CDR1 is SEHNR and CDR2 is FQNEAQ (reference sequence).

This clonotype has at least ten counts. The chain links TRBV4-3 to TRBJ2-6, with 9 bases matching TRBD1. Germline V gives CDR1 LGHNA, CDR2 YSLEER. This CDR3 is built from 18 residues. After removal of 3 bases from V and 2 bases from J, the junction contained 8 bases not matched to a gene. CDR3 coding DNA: TGCGCCAGCAGCCAGGGCGGACAGGGGAGGCCTGGGGCCAACGTCCTGACTTTC. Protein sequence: CASSQGGQGRPGANVLTF.

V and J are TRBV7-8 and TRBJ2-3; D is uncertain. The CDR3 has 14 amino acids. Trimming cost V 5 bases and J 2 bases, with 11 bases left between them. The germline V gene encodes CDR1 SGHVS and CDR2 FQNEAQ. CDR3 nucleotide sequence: TGTGCCAGCAGCGGAAGACTGATCACAGATACGCAGTATTTT. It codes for CASSGRLITDTQYF.